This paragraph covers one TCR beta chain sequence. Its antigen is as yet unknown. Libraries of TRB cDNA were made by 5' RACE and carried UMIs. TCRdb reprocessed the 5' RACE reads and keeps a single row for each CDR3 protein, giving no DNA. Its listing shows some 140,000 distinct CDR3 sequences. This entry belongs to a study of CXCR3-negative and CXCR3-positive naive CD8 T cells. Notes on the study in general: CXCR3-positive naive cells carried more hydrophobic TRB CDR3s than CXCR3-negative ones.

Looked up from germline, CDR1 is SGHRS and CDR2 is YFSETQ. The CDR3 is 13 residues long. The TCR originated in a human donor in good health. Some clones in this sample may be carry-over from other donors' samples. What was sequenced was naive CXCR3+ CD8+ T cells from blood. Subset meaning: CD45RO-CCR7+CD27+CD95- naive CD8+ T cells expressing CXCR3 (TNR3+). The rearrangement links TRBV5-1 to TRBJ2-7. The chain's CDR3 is CASSPNGPYEQYF.